This TCR beta chain was documented in a study of cytomegalovirus exposure and HLA in healthy donors. Broader study findings: The CMV antigen specificity of a few CMV-associated chains was confirmed through in vitro analysis.

Worth noting for this clone: No antigen is known for it.

The donors (healthy individuals) were bone marrow donors. The study ran its PCR with 60 Vbeta and 13 Jbeta primers. Libraries were prepared by immunoSEQ multiplex PCR; TCRdb keeps only in-frame clonotypes and omits some of them. Altogether 110,000 or so clones are present, about four fifths being singletons, with the ten largest covering about 2.2%. Looked up from germline, CDR1 is LNHDA and CDR2 is SQIVND (reference sequence). The V gene end was trimmed by 6 bases and the J gene end by 6 bases; junction bases not matched to a gene: 16. The CDR3 length is 16 residues. This clonotype was sampled from a man in his thirties or forties in good health and CMV-seronegative. The chain has TRBV19 and TRBJ1-2, with 7 bases lining up with TRBD1. Sequencing was performed on PBMCs. This CDR3 is CASSVGSTGAENGYTF. CDR3 sequence (DNA): TGTGCCAGTAGCGTCGGTTCAACAGGGGCGGAGAATGGCTACACCTTC.